The rows below give T cell receptor beta chains drawn from one sample of a study of blood T cell repertoires in COVID-19. Profiled with immunoSEQ multiplex PCR; TCRdb holds only in-frame clones, not every one. The sample includes over 50,000 clones, 86% of them seen just once. Sequencing was carried out using peripheral blood. These receptor sequences come from a man older than 75 with acute or convalescent COVID-19. CDR3s include the opening cysteine and the closing phenylalanine or tryptophan. A D gene is named only where the DNA matches it firmly. Clone size is given for some rows only: seen once, a few or many times, or a class if the clone is expanded.

TRBJ1-4,TRBD1,-,TRBV19,TGTGCCAGTAGTATACGCCAGGGGGCGTCCGATGAAAAACTGTTTTTT,CASSIRQGASDEKLFF
TRBJ2-2,-,-,TRBV19,TGTGCCAGTCTAGACCCTCCGGGAACCGGGGAGCTGTTTTTT,CASLDPPGTGELFF
TRBJ2-2,-,-,TRBV9,TGTGCCAGCAGCGCCCCCTTGGGGCCCCTAGGCACCGGGGAGCTGTTTTTT,CASSAPLGPLGTGELFF
TRBJ1-2,TRBD1,-,TRBV7-9,TGTGCCAGCAGCTTGCAGGGGGCGCGAGGCTACACCTTC,CASSLQGARGYTF
TRBJ2-3,-,-,TRBV7-9,TGTGCCAGCAGCCCTCCGTTTCCCCCAGATACGCAGTATTTT,CASSPPFPPDTQYF
TRBJ2-3,TRBD1,-,TRBV19,TGTGCCAGTAGTATATGGGACAGGGCTACAGATACGCAGTATTTT,CASSIWDRATDTQYF
TRBJ2-3,-,once,TRBV9,TGTGCCAGCAGCCCCAGGGTTCAGTATGCAGATACGCAGTATTTT,CASSPRVQYADTQYF
TRBJ1-1,-,-,TRBV11-2,TGTGCCAGCAGCCCCGTGAGTAGCGAAGCTTTCTTT,CASSPVSSEAFF
TRBJ1-6,TRBD1,-,TRBV9,TGTGCCAGCAGCGCCCAGGACAGGGCCAATTCACCCCTCCACTTT,CASSAQDRANSPLHF
TRBJ1-3,-,-,TRBV30,TGTGCCTGGAGTAGGAGGGATTCCTCTGGAAACACCATATATTTT,CAWSRRDSSGNTIYF
TRBJ1-2,TRBD1,few,TRBV3-1/TRBV3-2,TGTGCCAGCAGCCAGTTCTGGGGGGACAGCTATGGCTACACCTTC,CASSQFWGDSYGYTF
TRBJ1-1,-,-,TRBV6-1,TGTGCCAGCAGTGAATTCCCCAGGGAATTTAACACTGAAGCTTTCTTT,CASSEFPREFNTEAFF
TRBJ1-5,-,-,TRBV3-1/TRBV3-2,TGTGCCAGCAGCCAAGGGGTAGGGGCGGGCAATCAGCCCCAGCATTTT,CASSQGVGAGNQPQHF
TRBJ2-7,TRBD2,-,TRBV2,TGTGCCAGCAGCTGGACTAGCGGGGGGGCCAATGAGCAGTACTTC,CASSWTSGGANEQYF
TRBJ2-5,TRBD1,-,TRBV19,TGTGCCAGCAAGGCAGGCTGGGGACAGCTACAAGAGACCCAGTACTTC,CASKAGWGQLQETQYF
TRBJ1-1,TRBD1,-,TRBV19,TGTGCCAGCGGAAACAGGGGATGGAACACTGAAGCTTTCTTT,CASGNRGWNTEAFF
TRBJ1-2,-,-,TRBV9,TGTGCCAGCACCAAAGGCGGGGCCAACTATGGCTACACCTTC,CASTKGGANYGYTF
TRBJ1-5,-,few,TRBV7-9,TGTGCCAGCACCCTTGGCAATCAGCCCCAGCATTTT,CASTLGNQPQHF
TRBJ2-2,-,-,TRBV29-1,TGCAGCGTGGAAGGGGGAGGAACCGGGGAGCTGTTTTTT,CSVEGGGTGELFF
TRBJ1-1,TRBD1,once,TRBV18,TGTGCCAGCTCACCGAGGACAGGGGGCCATTCTTCTAACACTGAAGCTTTCTTT,CASSPRTGGHSSNTEAFF
TRBJ2-7,TRBD2,once,TRBV18,TGTGCCAGCTCCCCGCCCGGGGGGGGAAACTACGAGCAGTACTTC,CASSPPGGGNYEQYF
TRBJ1-1,TRBD1,-,TRBV2,TGTGCCAGCTTACAGGGGCTGAACACTGAAGCTTTCTTT,CASLQGLNTEAFF
TRBJ2-3,TRBD2,-,TRBV9,TGTGCCAGCAGCGTTAGCGGGAACACAGATACGCAGTATTTT,CASSVSGNTDTQYF
TRBJ1-5,-,once,TRBV12-3/TRBV12-4,TGTGCCAGCAGTTTCGGGGGGGCGAGGCCCCAGCATTTT,CASSFGGARPQHF
TRBJ2-2,TRBD1,-,TRBV2,TGTGCCAGCAGTTCTCCCCCGGGACAGGGGGCACACACCGGGGAGCTGTTTTTT,CASSSPPGQGAHTGELFF
TRBJ1-2,-,few,TRBV4-3,TGCGCCAGCAGCCAAGACAGGGCCAGGGGTAACTATGGCTACACCTTC,CASSQDRARGNYGYTF
TRBJ1-5,TRBD1,-,TRBV6-5,TGTGCCAGCATTAACAGGGGGTTGGGTCAGCCCCAGCATTTT,CASINRGLGQPQHF
TRBJ2-3,-,-,TRBV11-3,TGTGCCAGCAGCTCGGGGTCTGACACAGATACGCAGTATTTT,CASSSGSDTDTQYF
TRBJ2-3,-,-,TRBV20-1,TGCAGTGCTGTCTTGGATACGCAGTATTTT,CSAVLDTQYF
TRBJ1-2,-,-,TRBV7-9,TGTGCCAGCAGCCTATTGAGGGGCGGGGGTGAAGGCTACACCTTC,CASSLLRGGGEGYTF
TRBJ1-3,-,-,TRBV7-6,TGTGCCAGCAGCCTCTATGGGCCCGAGCCTGGAAACACCATATATTTT,CASSLYGPEPGNTIYF
TRBJ1-2,-,few,TRBV19,TGTGCCAGTAGTATGACAGTGAACTATGGCTACACCTTC,CASSMTVNYGYTF
TRBJ1-2,TRBD1,few,TRBV27,TGTGCCAGCAGTTTAATCAGACAGGGAACAAACTATGGCTACACCTTC,CASSLIRQGTNYGYTF
TRBJ1-1,TRBD1,-,TRBV7-9,TGTGCCAGCACTCGGGACAGGGGCACTGAAGCTTTCTTT,CASTRDRGTEAFF
TRBJ1-1,-,-,TRBV6-5,TGTGCCAGTAAGAACACTGAAGCTTTCTTT,CASKNTEAFF
TRBJ2-2,TRBD2,-,TRBV15,TGTGCCACCAGCAGAGTCGATTTTGCGGGGGGATCGAACACCGGGGAGCTGTTTTTT,CATSRVDFAGGSNTGELFF
TRBJ2-1,-,-,TRBV10-1,TGCGCCAGCAGTGAGTCCCTCGGTGAGCAGTTCTTC,CASSESLGEQFF
TRBJ2-2,TRBD2,once,TRBV6-2/TRBV6-3,TGTGCCAGCAGCAGTAGCGGGGCTCCAACCGGGGAGCTGTTTTTT,CASSSSGAPTGELFF
TRBJ1-2,TRBD1,-,TRBV2,TGTGCCAGCAGTCGGGACAGTAACTATGGCTACACCTTC,CASSRDSNYGYTF
TRBJ2-3,TRBD1,-,TRBV6-5,TGTGCCAGCGGGGACAGGGGGACAGATACGCAGTATTTT,CASGDRGTDTQYF
TRBJ1-2,TRBD1,-,TRBV6-4,TGTGCCAGCAGTGCCGGGACAGGGGGCTCGCTCTATGGCTACACCTTC,CASSAGTGGSLYGYTF
TRBJ1-6,-,-,TRBV6-6,TGTGCCAGCAGTTACTCGACAGCTTCACCCCTCCACTTT,CASSYSTASPLHF
TRBJ2-5,-,-,TRBV3-1/TRBV3-2,TGTGCCAGCAGCCTCCTCGGAGGTCCCCCGGAGAAAGAGACCCAGTACTTC,CASSLLGGPPEKETQYF
TRBJ1-2,TRBD1,-,TRBV4-1,TGCGCCAGCAGCCAATTTATTTCGGGACAGGGAAACTATGGCTACACCTTC,CASSQFISGQGNYGYTF
TRBJ1-1,-,-,TRBV4-2,TGTGCCAGCAGCCAAGTATCAGGGTTTGGGAACACTGAAGCTTTCTTT,CASSQVSGFGNTEAFF
TRBJ2-2,-,-,TRBV25-1,TGTGCCAGCAGTGTGACAGATGCTCCGAACACCGGGGAGCTGTTTTTT,CASSVTDAPNTGELFF
TRBJ2-1,TRBD2,-,TRBV4-2,TGTGCCAGCAGCCCCCGGACTAGCGGGACCTACAATGAGCAGTTCTTC,CASSPRTSGTYNEQFF
TRBJ1-1,TRBD1,-,TRBV6-5,TGTGCCAGCGAGGGGGCTTTGAACACTGAAGCTTTCTTT,CASEGALNTEAFF
TRBJ2-7,TRBD1,-,TRBV5-6,TGTGCCAGCAGCTTGCCGGGACAGGGGAGCAGGGAGTACTTC,CASSLPGQGSREYF
TRBJ2-5,-,-,TRBV6-2/TRBV6-3,TGTGCCAGCAGTTACATCGGACTCCAAGAGACCCAGTACTTC,CASSYIGLQETQYF
TRBJ1-6,-,few,TRBV9,TGTGCCAGCAGCGCACATGGCCTAGCCGGTAATTCACCCCTCCACTTT,CASSAHGLAGNSPLHF
TRBJ2-7,TRBD1,-,TRBV12-5,TGTGCTAGTGGTCCCGGACAGGGGGCTCACGAGCAGTACTTC,CASGPGQGAHEQYF
TRBJ1-6,TRBD1,-,TRBV6-5,TGTGCCAGCAGTCTGACAGGGGATGCTAATTCACCCCTCCACTTT,CASSLTGDANSPLHF